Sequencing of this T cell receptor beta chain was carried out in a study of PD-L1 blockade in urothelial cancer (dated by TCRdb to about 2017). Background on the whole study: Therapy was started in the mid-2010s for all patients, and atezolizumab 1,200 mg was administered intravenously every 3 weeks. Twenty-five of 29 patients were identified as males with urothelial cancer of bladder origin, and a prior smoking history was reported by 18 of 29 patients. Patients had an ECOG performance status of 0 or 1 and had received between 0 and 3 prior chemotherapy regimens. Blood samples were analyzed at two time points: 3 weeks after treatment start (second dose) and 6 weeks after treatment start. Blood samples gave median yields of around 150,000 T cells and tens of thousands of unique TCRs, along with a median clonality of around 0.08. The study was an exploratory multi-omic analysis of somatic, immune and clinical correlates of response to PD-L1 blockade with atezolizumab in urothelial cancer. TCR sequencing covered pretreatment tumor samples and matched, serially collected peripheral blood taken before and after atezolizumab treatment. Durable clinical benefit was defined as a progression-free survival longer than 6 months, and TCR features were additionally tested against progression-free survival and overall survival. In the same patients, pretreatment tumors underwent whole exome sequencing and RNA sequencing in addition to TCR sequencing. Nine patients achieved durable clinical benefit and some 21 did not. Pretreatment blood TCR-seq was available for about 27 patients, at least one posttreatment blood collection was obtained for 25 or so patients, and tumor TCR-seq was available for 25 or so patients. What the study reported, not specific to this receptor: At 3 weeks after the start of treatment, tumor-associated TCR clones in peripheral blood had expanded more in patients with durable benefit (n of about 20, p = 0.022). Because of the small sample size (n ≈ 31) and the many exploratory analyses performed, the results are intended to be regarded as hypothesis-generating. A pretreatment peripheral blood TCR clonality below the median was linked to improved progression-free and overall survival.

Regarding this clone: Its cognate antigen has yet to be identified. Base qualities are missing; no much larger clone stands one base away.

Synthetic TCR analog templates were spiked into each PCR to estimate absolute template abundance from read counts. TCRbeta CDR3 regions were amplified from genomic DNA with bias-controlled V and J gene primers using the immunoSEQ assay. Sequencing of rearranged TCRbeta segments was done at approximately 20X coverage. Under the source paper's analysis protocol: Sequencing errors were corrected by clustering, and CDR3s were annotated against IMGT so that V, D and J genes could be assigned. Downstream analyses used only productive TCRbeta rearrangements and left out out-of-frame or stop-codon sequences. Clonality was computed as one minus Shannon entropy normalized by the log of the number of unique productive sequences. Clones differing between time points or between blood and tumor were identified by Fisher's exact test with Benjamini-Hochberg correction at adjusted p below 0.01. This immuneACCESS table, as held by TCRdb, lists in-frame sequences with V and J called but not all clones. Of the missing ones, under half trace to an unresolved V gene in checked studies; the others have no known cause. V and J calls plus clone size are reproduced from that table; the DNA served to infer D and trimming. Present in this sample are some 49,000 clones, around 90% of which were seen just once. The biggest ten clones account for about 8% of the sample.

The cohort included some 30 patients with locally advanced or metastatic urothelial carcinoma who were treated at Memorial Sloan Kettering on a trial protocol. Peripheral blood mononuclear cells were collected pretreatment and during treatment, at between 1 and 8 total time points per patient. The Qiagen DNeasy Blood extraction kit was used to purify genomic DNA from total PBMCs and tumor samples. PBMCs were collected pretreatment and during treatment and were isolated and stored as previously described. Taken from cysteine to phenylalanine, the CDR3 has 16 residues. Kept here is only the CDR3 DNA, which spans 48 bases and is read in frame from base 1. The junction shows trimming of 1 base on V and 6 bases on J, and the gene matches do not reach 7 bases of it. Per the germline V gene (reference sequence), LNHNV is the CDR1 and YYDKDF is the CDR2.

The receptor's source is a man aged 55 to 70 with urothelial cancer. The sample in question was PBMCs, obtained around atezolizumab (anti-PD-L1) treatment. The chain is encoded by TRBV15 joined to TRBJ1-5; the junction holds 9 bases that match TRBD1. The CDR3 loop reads CATSRGQTGGSQPQHF. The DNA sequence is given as TGTGCCACCAGCAGAGGGCAGACAGGGGGATCTCAGCCCCAGCATTTT.